Following are 25 T cell receptor beta chains from one sample sequenced in a study of T cells in localized non-small cell lung cancer. Some clones are missing from TCRdb's copy, which holds only in-frame ones; the method was immunoSEQ multiplex PCR. The repertoire holds tens of thousands of clones, with 90% to 95% as singletons. Sequencing was performed on peripheral blood, taken before any cancer treatment. The receptors were sampled from a female donor aged 60 or older with stage I lung adenocarcinoma.

This chain uses TRBV28 with TRBJ2-1; 9 positions agree with TRBD2. This CDR3 has 16 amino acids. Germline loops: CDR1 MDHEN, CDR2 SYDVKM. Trimming took 5 bases from V and 5 from J; bases not matched to a gene: 10. The CDR3 nucleotides read TGTGCCAGCAGTGGGGTTAGCGGGGGCCGGAACAATGAGCAGTTCTTC. Translating gives CASSGVSGGRNNEQFF.

The J gene is TRBJ2-1, the V gene TRBV5-1, with D perhaps matching TRBD2 (5 bases). Per germline, CDR1 SGHRS and CDR2 YFSETQ. Deletions cut 4 bases from V and 9 bases from J, with 14 bases between. This CDR3 is built from 13 residues. The DNA of the CDR3 is TGCGCCAGCAGCCTAACTAGTTACGGTGAGCAGTTCTTC. This sequence encodes CASSLTSYGEQFF. The entire variable domain, with the rest obtained from reference TRBV5-1 and TRBJ2-1, is as follows: KAGVTQTPRYLIKTRGQQVTLSCSPISGHRSVSWYQQTPGQGLQFLFEYFSETQRNKGNFPGRFSGRQFSNSRSEMNVSTLELGDSALYLCASSLTSYGEQFFGPGTRLTVL.

The chain links TRBV5-1 to TRBJ2-1, with TRBD2 identical over 14 bases. Germline V gene data show CDR1 as SGHRS and CDR2 as YFSETQ. V lost 3 bases to trimming and J lost 5 bases; unmatched junction nucleotides: 4. There are 16 residues in the CDR3. CDR3 coding DNA: TGCGCCAGCAGCTACCTGACTAGCGGGAGGGACAATGAGCAGTTCTTC. It encodes CASSYLTSGRDNEQFF.

This chain connects TRBV19 to TRBJ1-1; D remains unclear. Trimming left V 0 bases short and J 1 base short, with 9 bases between. The CDR3 is 15 amino acids. CDR1 and CDR2 (germline): LNHDA, SQIVND (reference sequence). CDR3 nucleotide sequence: TGTGCCAGTAGTATAGAACAGTTAGGGAACACTGAAGCTTTCTTT. Translation: CASSIEQLGNTEAFF.

This chain uses TRBV7-2 with TRBJ1-1, with no clear D. This CDR3 is 16 amino acids long. Per germline, CDR1 SGHTA and CDR2 FQGNSA. V lost 4 bases and J 5 bases, leaving 20 bases between the germline ends. CDR3 bases: TGTGCCAGCAGCTCCCCGGGCGCTAGGGTGAGGACTGAAGCTTTCTTT. It yields the protein CASSSPGARVRTEAFF.

The genes are TRBV9 and TRBJ2-5; 7 bases line up with TRBD2. The CDR3 runs to 18 residues. V dropped 4 bases and J dropped 4; count of bases not matched to a gene: 19. Germline V CDR1 and CDR2: SGDLS, YYNGEE. CDR3: CASSSGTNYLYGPETQYF. The CDR3 coding sequence is TGTGCCAGCAGCTCCGGGACTAACTACCTCTATGGACCAGAGACCCAGTACTTC. The complete variable domain, with remaining parts taken from reference TRBV9 and TRBJ2-5, reads DSGVTQTPKHLITATGQRVTLRCSPRSGDLSVYWYQQSLDQGLQFLIQYYNGEERAKGNILERFSAQQFPDLHSELNLSSLELGDSALYFCASSSGTNYLYGPETQYFGPGTRLLVL.

This rearrangement joins TRBV10-2 to TRBJ2-7; no firm D call. This CDR3 spans 13 amino acids. Per the germline V gene, CDR1 is WSHSY and CDR2 is SAAADI. The germline V and J ends were trimmed by 6 bases and 0 bases, with 9 bases remaining between them. Here the CDR3 reads CASSPEGSYEQYV. As DNA, the CDR3 is TGCGCCAGCAGCCCCGAAGGCTCCTACGAGCAGTACGTC.

The V and J genes are TRBV7-6 and TRBJ2-7; D is possibly TRBD2 (7 bases). The CDR3 runs 16 residues. Trimming cost V 4 bases and J 6 bases, with 22 bases left between them. Germline V CDR1 and CDR2: SGHVS, FNYEAQ. The CDR3 nucleotides are TGTGCCAGCAGCTCCCCGGAGTGGCGGGGGCTCGGCGAGCAGTACTTC. Protein sequence: CASSSPEWRGLGEQYF.

In nucleotides, the CDR3 is TGTGCCAGCAGTTTACAGGGAATGGACACCGGGGAGCTGTTTTTT. This codes for CASSLQGMDTGELFF. The chain employs TRBV2 and TRBJ2-2; D is possibly TRBD1 (6 bases). The CDR3 spans 15 residues. V was clipped by 5 bases and J by 3 bases, with 13 bases between them. Germline V CDR1 and CDR2: SNHLY, FYNNEI.

CDR3 protein: CASSLEQRGGRDTQYF. The CDR3 DNA reads as TGCGCCAGCAGCTTGGAACAGCGGGGGGGCCGGGATACGCAGTATTTT. The chain combines TRBV5-1 with TRBJ2-3, with 10 bases aligning to TRBD2. Germline CDR1 and CDR2: SGHRS and YFSETQ. The CDR3 has 16 amino acids. V trimming: 0 bases; J trimming: 6 bases; junction bases outside the gene matches: 7.

The genes are TRBV7-8 and TRBJ2-7, with D tentatively TRBD2 (5 bases). Trimming shortened V by 5 bases and J by 3 bases, and 11 bases separated the two germline ends. This CDR3 comprises 13 residues. Germline V lookup: CDR1 SGHVS, CDR2 FQNEAQ. CDR3 sequence: CASSTGNFYEQYV. CDR3 coding DNA: TGTGCCAGCAGCACCGGGAACTTCTACGAGCAGTACGTC.

In DNA, the CDR3 is TGTGCCAGCTCACCACAGGACGTCACTGGGGCCAACGTCCTGACTTTC. As protein: CASSPQDVTGANVLTF. J is TRBJ2-6 and V is TRBV18; D remains ambiguous. The V gene lost 1 base and the J gene lost 2 bases, with 9 bases spanning the gap. CDR1 and CDR2 (germline): KGHSH, LQKENI. The CDR3 spans 16 residues.

The chain employs TRBV4-2 and TRBJ1-2; a possible D gene is TRBD1 (5 bases). Germline values: CDR1 LGHNA, CDR2 YNFKEQ. V lost 3 bases and J lost 4, with 12 bases in between. The CDR3 is 14 amino acids. The CDR3 loop reads CASSQETELYGYTF. The DNA for the CDR3 is TGTGCCAGCAGCCAGGAGACAGAGCTCTATGGCTACACCTTC.

The chain links TRBV18 to TRBJ1-4, with TRBD1 identical over 9 bases. J lost 8 bases, V lost 4 bases, and 8 bases had no gene match. The germline V gene has CDR1 KGHSH and CDR2 LQKENI. The CDR3 spans 15 residues. The CDR3 sequence: CASSLQTGGYEKLFF. In DNA form, the CDR3 reads TGTGCCAGCTCACTCCAGACAGGGGGATACGAAAAACTGTTTTTT.

This clone was recorded once. This chain joins TRBV9 and TRBJ2-1, with TRBD2 identical over 13 bases. The CDR3 runs 19 residues. With V trimmed by 1 base and J by 0 bases, 7 bases remained unmatched. From germline, CDR1 is SGDLS and CDR2 YYNGEE. The chain's CDR3 is CASSVMGTSGIPSYNEQFF. CDR3 nucleotides: TGTGCCAGCAGCGTAATGGGGACTAGCGGGATTCCCTCCTACAATGAGCAGTTCTTC.

The J gene is TRBJ2-7, the V gene TRBV28; the match to TRBD2 covers 8 bases. Germline V gene sequence: CDR1 MDHEN, CDR2 SYDVKM. Trimming took 7 bases from V and 5 from J; bases not matched to a gene: 7. The CDR3 loop spans 13 amino acids. The CDR3 sequence: CASTRAGAHEQYF. DNA for the CDR3: TGTGCCAGCACCAGAGCGGGGGCCCACGAGCAGTACTTC. The whole variable domain, filled in from reference TRBV28 and TRBJ2-7, reads DVKVTQSSRYLVKRTGEKVFLECVQDMDHENMFWYRQDPGLGLRLIYFSYDVKMKEKGDIPEGYSVSREKKERFSLILESASTNQTSMYLCASTRAGAHEQYFGPGTRLTVT.

The chain uses TRBV6-5 and TRBJ1-1, with D possibly being TRBD1 (5 bases). With 6 bases removed from V and 1 base from J, the gap between germline ends came to 12 bases. In germline, CDR1 is MNHEY, CDR2 SVGAGI. The CDR3 is 14 residues long. The CDR3, as DNA: TGTGCCAGCAGACTAGGGGTCGAGAACACTGAAGCTTTCTTT. Residues: CASRLGVENTEAFF.

This clone was seen only a few times. DNA of the CDR3: TGCAGCGCCGCTGGACTATTTCGAGGTGGAAACACCATATATTTT. Translation: CSAAGLFRGGNTIYF. This chain joins TRBV29-1 and TRBJ1-3; D unclear. The CDR3 has 15 amino acids. Trimming took off 7 bases at V and 3 bases at J, with 19 bases between the two ends. Per the germline V gene, CDR1 is SQVTM and CDR2 is ANQGSEA.

This clone was counted a single time. This chain connects TRBV6-5 to TRBJ2-7; TRBD1 might be the D (5 bases). CDR1 is MNHEY and CDR2 is SVGAGI in the germline V gene. CDR3 length equals 14 residues. V was clipped by 0 bases and J by 2 bases, with 8 bases between them. The CDR3 nucleotides read TGTGCCAGCAGTTACTCCGCAGGGACCTACGAGCAGTACTTC. Translating it yields CASSYSAGTYEQYF.

DNA of the CDR3: TGTGCCAGCAGCCCATCTCGAGCCGGGACAGGGGGCACTGAAGCTTTCTTT. Translation: CASSPSRAGTGGTEAFF. The chain couples TRBV7-3 to TRBJ1-1; 11 nucleotides line up with TRBD1. Germline CDR1 is SGHTA and CDR2 is FQGTGA. The length of the CDR3 is 17 residues. V lost 5 bases, J lost 4 bases, and 12 bases stayed unmatched.

The rearrangement joins TRBV27 to TRBJ1-3; D is undetermined. V was cut by 5 bases and J by 7 bases, with 15 bases left in between. The CDR3 runs to 14 residues. Germline V gives CDR1 MNHEY, CDR2 SMNVEV (reference sequence). In nucleotides, the CDR3 is TGTGCCAGCAGTCGACAAATCTCGGGGAACACCATATATTTT. Its translation is CASSRQISGNTIYF.

J is TRBJ1-5 and V is TRBV29-1, with D unresolved. Germline CDR1 is SQVTM and CDR2 is ANQGSEA. This CDR3 has 12 amino acids. Deletions cut 6 bases from V and 4 bases from J, with 10 bases between. The CDR3 nucleotides are TGCAGCGTCGACCCCCTTAATCAGCCCCAGCATTTT. Encoded protein: CSVDPLNQPQHF.

The genes are TRBV6-6 and TRBJ1-4; D is unclear. The germline V and J ends were trimmed by 10 bases and 1 base, with 13 bases remaining between them. The germline CDR1 and CDR2 sequences are MNHNY and SVGAGI (reference sequence). The CDR3 has 14 residues. As DNA, the CDR3 is TGTGCCATTTCAGACCGGGGAACTAATGAAAAACTGTTTTTT. Amino acids: CAISDRGTNEKLFF.

In this sample, this clone turned up a few times. The chain carries TRBV5-1 and TRBJ1-3; D is unclear. Germline V gene data show CDR1 as SGHRS and CDR2 as YFSETQ. The CDR3 consists of 15 residues. Trimming cost V 0 bases and J 0 bases, with 7 bases left between them. CDR3 residues: CASSLAAASGNTIYF. CDR3 DNA: TGCGCCAGCAGCTTGGCGGCCGCCTCTGGAAACACCATATATTTT. Drawing the rest from reference TRBV5-1 and TRBJ1-3, the complete variable domain is KAGVTQTPRYLIKTRGQQVTLSCSPISGHRSVSWYQQTPGQGLQFLFEYFSETQRNKGNFPGRFSGRQFSNSRSEMNVSTLELGDSALYLCASSLAAASGNTIYFGEGSWLTVV.

In this sample, this clone turned up once. The V gene is TRBV5-1, the J gene TRBJ2-7, with TRBD1 as a possible D gene (5 bases). The germline gives CDR1 SGHRS, CDR2 YFSETQ. This CDR3 spans 15 amino acids. With 0 bases removed from V and 0 bases from J, the gap between germline ends came to 10 bases. CDR3 loop: CASSLGMTASYEQYF. CDR3 coding DNA: TGCGCCAGCAGCTTGGGAATGACAGCCTCCTACGAGCAGTACTTC. Full variable domain (rest looked up from reference TRBV5-1 and TRBJ2-7): KAGVTQTPRYLIKTRGQQVTLSCSPISGHRSVSWYQQTPGQGLQFLFEYFSETQRNKGNFPGRFSGRQFSNSRSEMNVSTLELGDSALYLCASSLGMTASYEQYFGPGTRLTVT.